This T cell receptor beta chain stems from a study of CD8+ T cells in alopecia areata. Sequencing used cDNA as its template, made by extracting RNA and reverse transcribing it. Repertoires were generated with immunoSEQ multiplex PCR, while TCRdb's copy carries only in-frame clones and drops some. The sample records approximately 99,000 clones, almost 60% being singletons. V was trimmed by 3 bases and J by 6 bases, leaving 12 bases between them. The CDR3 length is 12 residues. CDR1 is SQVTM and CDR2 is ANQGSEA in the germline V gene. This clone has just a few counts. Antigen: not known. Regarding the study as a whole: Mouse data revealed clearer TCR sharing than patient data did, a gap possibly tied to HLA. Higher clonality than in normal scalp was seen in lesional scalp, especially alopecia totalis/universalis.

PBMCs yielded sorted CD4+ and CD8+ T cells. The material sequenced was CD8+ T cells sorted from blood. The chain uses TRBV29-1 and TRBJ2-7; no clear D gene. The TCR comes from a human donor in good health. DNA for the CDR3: TGCAGCGTTGAGGTTACCCTCGGCGAGCAGTACTTC. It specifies CSVEVTLGEQYF.